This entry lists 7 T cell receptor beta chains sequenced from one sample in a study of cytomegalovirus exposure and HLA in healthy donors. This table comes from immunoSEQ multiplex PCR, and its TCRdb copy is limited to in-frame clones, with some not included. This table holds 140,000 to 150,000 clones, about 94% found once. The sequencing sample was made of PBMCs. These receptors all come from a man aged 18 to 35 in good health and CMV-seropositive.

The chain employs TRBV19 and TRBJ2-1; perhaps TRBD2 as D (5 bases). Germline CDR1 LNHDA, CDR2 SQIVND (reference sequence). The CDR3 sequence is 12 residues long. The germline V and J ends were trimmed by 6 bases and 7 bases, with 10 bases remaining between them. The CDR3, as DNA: TGTGCCAGTAGGACCCCGGGGAATGAGCAGTTCTTC. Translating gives CASRTPGNEQFF.

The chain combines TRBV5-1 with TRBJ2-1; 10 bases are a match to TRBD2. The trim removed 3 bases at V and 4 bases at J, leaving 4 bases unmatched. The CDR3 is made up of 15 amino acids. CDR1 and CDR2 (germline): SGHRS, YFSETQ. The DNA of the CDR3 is TGCGCCAGCAGCTCCGCTAGCGGGGGATACAATGAGCAGTTCTTC. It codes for CASSSASGGYNEQFF.

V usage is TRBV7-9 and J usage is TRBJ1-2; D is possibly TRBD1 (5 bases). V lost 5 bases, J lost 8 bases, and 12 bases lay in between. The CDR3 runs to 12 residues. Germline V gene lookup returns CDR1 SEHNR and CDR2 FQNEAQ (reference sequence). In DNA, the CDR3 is TGTGCCAGCAGCCCCCCTCAGGGCGGCTACACCTTC. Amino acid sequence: CASSPPQGGYTF.

CDR3 nucleotide sequence: TGTGCCAGCAGCTCCACGACTAGCGGGGGCTTGAGCTACGAGCAGTACTTC. This gives the protein CASSSTTSGGLSYEQYF. The gene calls are TRBV7-9 and TRBJ2-7; 12 nucleotides match TRBD2. The V gene end was trimmed by 4 bases and the J gene end by 3 bases; junction bases not matched to a gene: 10. CDR1 and CDR2 from the germline V gene are SEHNR and FQNEAQ (reference sequence). The CDR3 length is 17 residues.

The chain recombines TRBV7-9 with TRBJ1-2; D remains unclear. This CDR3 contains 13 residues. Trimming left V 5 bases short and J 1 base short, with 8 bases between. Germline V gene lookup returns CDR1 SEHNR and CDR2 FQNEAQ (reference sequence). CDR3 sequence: CASSAGFNYGYTF. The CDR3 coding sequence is TGTGCCAGCAGCGCAGGTTTTAACTATGGCTACACCTTC.

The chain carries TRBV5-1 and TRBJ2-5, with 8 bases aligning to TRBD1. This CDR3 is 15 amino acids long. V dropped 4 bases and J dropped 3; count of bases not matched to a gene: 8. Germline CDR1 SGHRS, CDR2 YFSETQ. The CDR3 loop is CASSPWAGGKETQYF. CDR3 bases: TGCGCCAGCAGCCCCTGGGCAGGGGGCAAAGAGACCCAGTACTTC. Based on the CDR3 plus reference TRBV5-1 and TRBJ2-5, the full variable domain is KAGVTQTPRYLIKTRGQQVTLSCSPISGHRSVSWYQQTPGQGLQFLFEYFSETQRNKGNFPGRFSGRQFSNSRSEMNVSTLELGDSALYLCASSPWAGGKETQYFGPGTRLLVL.

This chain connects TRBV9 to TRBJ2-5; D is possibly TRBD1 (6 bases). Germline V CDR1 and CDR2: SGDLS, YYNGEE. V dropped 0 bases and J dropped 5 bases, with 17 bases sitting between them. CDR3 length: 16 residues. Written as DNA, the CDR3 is TGTGCCAGCAGCGTAGAGGCTGGCAACCAGGGGGAGACCCAGTACTTC. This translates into CASSVEAGNQGETQYF. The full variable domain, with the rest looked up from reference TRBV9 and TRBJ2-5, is DSGVTQTPKHLITATGQRVTLRCSPRSGDLSVYWYQQSLDQGLQFLIQYYNGEERAKGNILERFSAQQFPDLHSELNLSSLELGDSALYFCASSVEAGNQGETQYFGPGTRLLVL.